This T cell receptor (beta chain) is from a study of blood T cell repertoires in COVID-19. CDR1 is MDHEN, CDR2 SYDVKM, per germline. V was shortened by 3 bases and J by 8 bases, with 10 bases between the two germline ends. The CDR3 is 13 residues long. Per the authors' pipeline: Using reference gene primer amplification, nucleated cell counts were estimated. Method: immunoSEQ multiplex PCR; TCRdb's copy keeps in-frame clones and lacks some. The V and J calls and clone size are taken from that table; D and trimming were inferred from the DNA. Here the sample spans about 430,000 clones, 88% being singletons. Participant-given clinical history determined each cohort assignment. Exposed enrollees encountered a COVID-19 case at some point within 2 weeks before study entry.

Sample: PBMCs or T cells enriched from blood (not recorded which). The TCR comes from a young woman who had been exposed to COVID-19. The chain links TRBV28 to TRBJ2-2, with TRBD2 as a possible D gene (5 bases). The CDR3 loop is CASSLTKSGELFF. For the CDR3, the DNA is TGTGCCAGCAGTTTGACTAAGTCGGGGGAGCTGTTTTTT. The entire variable domain, with the rest obtained from reference TRBV28 and TRBJ2-2, is as follows: DVKVTQSSRYLVKRTGEKVFLECVQDMDHENMFWYRQDPGLGLRLIYFSYDVKMKEKGDIPEGYSVSREKKERFSLILESASTNQTSMYLCASSLTKSGELFFGEGSRLTVL.